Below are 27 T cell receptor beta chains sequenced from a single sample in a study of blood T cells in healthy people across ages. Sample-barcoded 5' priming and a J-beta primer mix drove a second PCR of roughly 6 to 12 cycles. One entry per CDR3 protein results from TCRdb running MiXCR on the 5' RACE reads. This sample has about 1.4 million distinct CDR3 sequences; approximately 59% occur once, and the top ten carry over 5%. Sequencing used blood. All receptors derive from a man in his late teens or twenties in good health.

The CDR3 sequence: CASSEASGPGSETQYF. DNA of the CDR3: TGTGCCAGCAGTGAAGCGTCGGGGCCTGGTTCGGAGACCCAGTACTTC. The V call is TRBV6-1, the J call TRBJ2-7; either TRBD1 or TRBD2 may fit D (5 bases each). The end of the DNA fits TRBJ2-5 better, so the J call may be wrong. The CDR3 consists of 16 residues. Germline V gives CDR1 MNHNS, CDR2 SASEGT.

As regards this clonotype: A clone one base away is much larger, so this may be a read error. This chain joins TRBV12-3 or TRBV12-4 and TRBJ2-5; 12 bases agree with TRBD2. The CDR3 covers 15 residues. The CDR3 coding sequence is TGTACCAGCAGTTTACTAGCGGGGGGCCAAGAGACCCAGTACTTC. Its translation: CTSSLLAGGQETQYF.

CDR3 amino acids: CSVLQGASGYTF. The CDR3, as DNA: TGCAGCGTTTTACAGGGGGCCTCTGGCTACACCTTC. The chain has TRBV29-1 and TRBJ1-2, with 9 bases identical to TRBD1. The CDR3 has 12 residues. Unmatched junction bases numbered 5, after V lost 5 bases and J lost 7 bases. Germline loops: CDR1 SQVTM, CDR2 ANQGSEA. Full variable domain (remainder filled in from reference TRBV29-1 and TRBJ1-2): SAVISQKPSRDICQRGTSLTIQCQVDSQVTMMFWYRQQPGQSLTLIATANQGSEATYESGFVIDKFPISRPNLTFSTLTVSNMSPEDSSIYLCSVLQGASGYTFGSGTRLTVV.

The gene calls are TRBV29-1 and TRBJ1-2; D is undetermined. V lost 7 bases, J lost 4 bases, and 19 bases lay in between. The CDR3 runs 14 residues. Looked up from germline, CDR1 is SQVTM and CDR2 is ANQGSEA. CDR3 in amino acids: CSAERGEASYGYTF. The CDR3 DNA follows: TGCAGCGCCGAACGGGGAGAAGCTAGCTATGGCTACACCTTC.

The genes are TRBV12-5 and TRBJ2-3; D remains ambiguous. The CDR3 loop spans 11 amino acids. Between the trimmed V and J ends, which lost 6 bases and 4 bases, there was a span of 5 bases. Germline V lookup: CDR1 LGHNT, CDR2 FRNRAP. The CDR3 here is CASGSPDTQYF. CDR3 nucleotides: TGTGCTAGTGGATCCCCAGATACGCAGTATTTT.

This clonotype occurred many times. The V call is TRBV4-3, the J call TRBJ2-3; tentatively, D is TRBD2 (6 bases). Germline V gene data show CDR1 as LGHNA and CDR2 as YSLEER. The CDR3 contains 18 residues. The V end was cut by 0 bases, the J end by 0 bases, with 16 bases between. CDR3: CASSQDKGGGLSTDTQYF. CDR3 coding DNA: TGCGCCAGCAGCCAAGATAAGGGCGGAGGGTTGAGCACAGATACGCAGTATTTT.

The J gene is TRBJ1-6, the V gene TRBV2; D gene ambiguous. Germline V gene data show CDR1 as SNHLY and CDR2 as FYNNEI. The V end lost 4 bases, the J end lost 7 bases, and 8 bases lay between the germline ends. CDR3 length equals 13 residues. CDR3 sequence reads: CASSGTYNSPLHF. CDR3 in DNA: TGTGCCAGCAGTGGGACTTACAATTCACCCCTCCACTTT.

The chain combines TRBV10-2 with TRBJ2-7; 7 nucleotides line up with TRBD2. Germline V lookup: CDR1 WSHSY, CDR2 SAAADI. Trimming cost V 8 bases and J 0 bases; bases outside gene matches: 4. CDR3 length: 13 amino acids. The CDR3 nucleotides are TGCGCCAGCTCGGGACTACTCTCCTACGAGCAGTACTTC. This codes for CASSGLLSYEQYF.

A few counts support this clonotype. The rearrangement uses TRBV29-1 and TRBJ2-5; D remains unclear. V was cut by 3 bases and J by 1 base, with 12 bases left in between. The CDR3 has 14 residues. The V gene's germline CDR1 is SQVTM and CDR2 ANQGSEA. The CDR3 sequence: CSVEDWAAQETQYF. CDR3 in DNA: TGCAGCGTTGAGGATTGGGCAGCCCAAGAGACCCAGTACTTC. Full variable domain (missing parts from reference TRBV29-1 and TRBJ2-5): SAVISQKPSRDICQRGTSLTIQCQVDSQVTMMFWYRQQPGQSLTLIATANQGSEATYESGFVIDKFPISRPNLTFSTLTVSNMSPEDSSIYLCSVEDWAAQETQYFGPGTRLLVL.

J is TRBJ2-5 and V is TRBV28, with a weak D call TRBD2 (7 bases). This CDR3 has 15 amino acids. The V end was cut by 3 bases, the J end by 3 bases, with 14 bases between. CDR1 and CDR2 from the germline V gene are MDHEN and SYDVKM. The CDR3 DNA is TGTGCCAGCAGTTTTGCGGGGGCCGGAAAAGAGACCCAGTACTTC. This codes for CASSFAGAGKETQYF.

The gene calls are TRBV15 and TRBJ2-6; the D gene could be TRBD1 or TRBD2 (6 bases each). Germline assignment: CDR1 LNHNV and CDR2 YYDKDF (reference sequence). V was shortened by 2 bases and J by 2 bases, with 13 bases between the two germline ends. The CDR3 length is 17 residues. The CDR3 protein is CATSRPTGAPGANVLTF. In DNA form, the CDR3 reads TGTGCCACCAGCAGACCTACGGGGGCGCCTGGGGCCAACGTCCTGACTTTC.

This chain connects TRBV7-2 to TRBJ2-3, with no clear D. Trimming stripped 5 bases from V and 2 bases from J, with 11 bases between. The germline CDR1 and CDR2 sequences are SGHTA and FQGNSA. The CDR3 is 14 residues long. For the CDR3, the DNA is TGTGCCAGCAGCCACCAGACCACCACAGATACGCAGTATTTT. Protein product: CASSHQTTTDTQYF.

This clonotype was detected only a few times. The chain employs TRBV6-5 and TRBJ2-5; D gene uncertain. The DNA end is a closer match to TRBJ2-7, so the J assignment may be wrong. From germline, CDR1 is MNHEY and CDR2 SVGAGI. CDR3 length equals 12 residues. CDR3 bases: TGTGCCAGCAGTTACTCGAAGGCCGAGCAGTACTTC. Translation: CASSYSKAEQYF.

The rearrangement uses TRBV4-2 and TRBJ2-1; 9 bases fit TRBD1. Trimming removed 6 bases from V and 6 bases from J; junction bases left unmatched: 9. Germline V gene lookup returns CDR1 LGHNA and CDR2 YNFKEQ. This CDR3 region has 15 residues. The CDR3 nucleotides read TGTGCCAGCAGACACGGGACAGGGTGGCCCAATGAGCAGTTCTTC. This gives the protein CASRHGTGWPNEQFF.

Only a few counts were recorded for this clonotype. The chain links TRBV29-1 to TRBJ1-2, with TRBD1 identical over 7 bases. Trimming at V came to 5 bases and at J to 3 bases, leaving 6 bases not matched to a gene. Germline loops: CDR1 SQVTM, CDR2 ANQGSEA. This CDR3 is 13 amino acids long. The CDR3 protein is CSVSRTGDYGYTF. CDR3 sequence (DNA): TGCAGCGTTTCTCGGACAGGCGACTATGGCTACACCTTC.

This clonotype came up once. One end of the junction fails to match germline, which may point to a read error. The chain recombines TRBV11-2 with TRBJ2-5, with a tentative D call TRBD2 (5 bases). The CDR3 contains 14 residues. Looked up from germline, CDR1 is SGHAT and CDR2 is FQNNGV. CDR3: CANSLERLYGGQYF. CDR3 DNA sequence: TGTGCCAACAGCTTAGAGCGGCTTTACGGTGGGCAGTACTTC.

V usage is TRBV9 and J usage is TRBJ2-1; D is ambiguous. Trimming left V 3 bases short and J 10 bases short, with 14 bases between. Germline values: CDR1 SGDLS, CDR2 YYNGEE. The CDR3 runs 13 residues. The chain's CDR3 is CASSAPPSLEQFF. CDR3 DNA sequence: TGTGCCAGCAGCGCCCCCCCGTCGCTAGAGCAGTTCTTC.

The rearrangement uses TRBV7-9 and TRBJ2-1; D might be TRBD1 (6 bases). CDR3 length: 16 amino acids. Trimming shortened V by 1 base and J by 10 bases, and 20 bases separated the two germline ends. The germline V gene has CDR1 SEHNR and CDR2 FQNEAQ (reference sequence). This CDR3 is CASSLVGLAGVYEQFF. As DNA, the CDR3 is TGTGCCAGCAGCTTAGTTGGATTGGCAGGGGTTTACGAGCAGTTCTTC.

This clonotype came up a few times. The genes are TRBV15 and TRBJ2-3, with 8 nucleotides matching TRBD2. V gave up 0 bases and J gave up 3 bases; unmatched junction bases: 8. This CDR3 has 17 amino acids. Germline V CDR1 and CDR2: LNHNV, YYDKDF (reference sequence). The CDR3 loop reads CATSRDRAGGKTDTQYF. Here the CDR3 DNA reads TGTGCCACCAGCAGAGATCGGGCGGGGGGTAAGACAGATACGCAGTATTTT.

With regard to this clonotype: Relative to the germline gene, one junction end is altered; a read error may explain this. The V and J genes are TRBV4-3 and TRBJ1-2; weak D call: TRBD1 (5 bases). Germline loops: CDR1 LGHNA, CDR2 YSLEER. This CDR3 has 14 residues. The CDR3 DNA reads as TGCGCCGGCAGCCCCGGGACCGCGAACTATGGCTACACCTTC. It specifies CAGSPGTANYGYTF.

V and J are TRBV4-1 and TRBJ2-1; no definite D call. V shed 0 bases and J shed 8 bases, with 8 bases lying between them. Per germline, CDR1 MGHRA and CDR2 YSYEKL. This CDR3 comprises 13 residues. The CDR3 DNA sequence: TGCGCCAGCAGCCAAGAACCCCCCCATGAGCAGTTCTTC. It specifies CASSQEPPHEQFF.

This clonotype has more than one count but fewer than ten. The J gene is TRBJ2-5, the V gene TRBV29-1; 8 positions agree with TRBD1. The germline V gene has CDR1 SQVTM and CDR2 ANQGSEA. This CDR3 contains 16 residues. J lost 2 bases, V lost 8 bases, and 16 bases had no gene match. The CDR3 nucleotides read TGCAGCCCGACCTGGCCCCCGGACAGGGTGCAAGAGACCCAGTACTTC. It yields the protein CSPTWPPDRVQETQYF.

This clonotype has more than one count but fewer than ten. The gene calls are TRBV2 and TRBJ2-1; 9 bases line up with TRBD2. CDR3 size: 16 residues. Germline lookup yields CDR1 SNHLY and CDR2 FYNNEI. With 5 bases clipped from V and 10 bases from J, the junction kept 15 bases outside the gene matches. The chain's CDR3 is CASSREGGLAPSEQFF. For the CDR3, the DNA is TGTGCCAGCAGTCGGGAAGGGGGACTAGCCCCCTCCGAGCAGTTCTTC.

CDR3 residues: CASSRAGAGLAPTDTQYF. In nucleotides, the CDR3 is TGCGCCAGCAGCCGGGCTGGAGCCGGACTAGCCCCCACAGATACGCAGTATTTT. V is TRBV4-1 and J is TRBJ2-3; 8 positions match TRBD2. V trimming: 4 bases; J trimming: 2 bases; junction bases outside the gene matches: 14. Per germline, CDR1 MGHRA and CDR2 YSYEKL. The CDR3 is 18 amino acids.

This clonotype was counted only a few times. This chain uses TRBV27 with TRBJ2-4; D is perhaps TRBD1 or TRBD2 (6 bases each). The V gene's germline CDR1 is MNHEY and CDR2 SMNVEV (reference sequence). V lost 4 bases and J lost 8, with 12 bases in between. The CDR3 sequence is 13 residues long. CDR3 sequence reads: CASSSHRGDIQYF. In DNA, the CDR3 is TGTGCCAGCAGTTCCCATAGGGGGGACATTCAGTACTTC.

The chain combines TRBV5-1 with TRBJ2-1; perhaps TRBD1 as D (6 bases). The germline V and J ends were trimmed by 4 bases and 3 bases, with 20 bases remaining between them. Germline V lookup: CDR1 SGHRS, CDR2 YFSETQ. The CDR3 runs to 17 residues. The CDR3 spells CASSGRLAAGVYNEQFF. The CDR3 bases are TGCGCCAGCAGCGGTCGTCTTGCGGCAGGGGTCTACAATGAGCAGTTCTTC.

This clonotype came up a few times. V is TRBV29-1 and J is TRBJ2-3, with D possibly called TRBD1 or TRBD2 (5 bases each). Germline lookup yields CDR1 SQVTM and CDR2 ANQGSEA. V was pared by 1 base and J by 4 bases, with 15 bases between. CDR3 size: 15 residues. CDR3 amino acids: CSVEGGFRLSDTQYF. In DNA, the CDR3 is TGCAGCGTTGAAGGGGGGTTTCGTTTGTCAGATACGCAGTATTTT.